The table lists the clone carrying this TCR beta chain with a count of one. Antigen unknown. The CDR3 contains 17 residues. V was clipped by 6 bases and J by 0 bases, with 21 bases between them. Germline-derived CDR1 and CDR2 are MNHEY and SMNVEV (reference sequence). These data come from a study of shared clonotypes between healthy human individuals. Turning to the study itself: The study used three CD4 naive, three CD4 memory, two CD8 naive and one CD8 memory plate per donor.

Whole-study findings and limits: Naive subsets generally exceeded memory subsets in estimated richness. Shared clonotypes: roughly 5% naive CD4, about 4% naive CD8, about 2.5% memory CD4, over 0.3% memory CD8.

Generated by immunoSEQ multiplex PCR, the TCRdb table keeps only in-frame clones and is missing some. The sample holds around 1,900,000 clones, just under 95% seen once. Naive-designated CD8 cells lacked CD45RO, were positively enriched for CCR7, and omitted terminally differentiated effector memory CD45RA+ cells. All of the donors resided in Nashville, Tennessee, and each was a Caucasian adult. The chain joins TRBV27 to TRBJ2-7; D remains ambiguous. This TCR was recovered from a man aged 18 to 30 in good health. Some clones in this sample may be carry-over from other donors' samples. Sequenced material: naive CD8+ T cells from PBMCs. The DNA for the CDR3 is TGTGCCAGCAGCCCTGGTCCCCGAACTTGGAGCTCCTACGAGCAGTACTTC. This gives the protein CASSPGPRTWSSYEQYF.